Following are 8 T cell receptor beta chains from one sample sequenced in a study of T cell responses to AZD1222 COVID-19 vaccine. The repertoire was sequenced with immunoSEQ multiplex PCR; TCRdb's copy has only in-frame clones and lacks some. Counted here are 110,000 to 150,000 clones, just under 95% occurring once; the ten biggest clones make up approximately 12%. This sample comprised peripheral blood, obtained after recovery from COVID-19. The receptor source for this set is an adult who had recovered from COVID-19.

The chain links TRBV7-2 to TRBJ1-2; no definite D call. Trimming stripped 2 bases from V and 8 bases from J, with 15 bases between. Germline CDR1 reads SGHTA; CDR2 reads FQGNSA. This CDR3 region has 14 residues. The CDR3 region is CASSLLARTGGYTF. CDR3 in DNA: TGTGCCAGCAGCTTACTGGCGAGGACGGGCGGCTACACCTTC. Complete variable domain (other parts from reference TRBV7-2 and TRBJ1-2): GAGVSQSPSNKVTEKGKDVELRCDPISGHTALYWYRQSLGQGLEFLIYFQGNSAPDKSGLPSDRFSAERTGGSVSTLTIQRTQQEDSAVYLCASSLLARTGGYTFGSGTRLTVV.

The chain combines TRBV11-3 with TRBJ2-3, with a possible D match to TRBD2 (5 bases). Germline CDR1 reads SGHNT; CDR2 reads YENEEA. The CDR3 has 14 residues. V was pared by 3 bases and J by 4 bases, with 11 bases between. CDR3 bases: TGTGCCAGCAGCTTGTCTGGACTTGCAGATACGCAGTATTTT. This sequence encodes CASSLSGLADTQYF.

The chain uses TRBV7-8 and TRBJ2-3; perhaps TRBD2 as D (5 bases). The CDR3 spans 18 residues. Germline lookup yields CDR1 SGHVS and CDR2 FQNEAQ. Trimming shortened V by 7 bases and J by 2 bases, and 25 bases separated the two germline ends. CDR3 sequence: CASNIAGVRDFNTDTQYF. CDR3 in DNA: TGTGCCAGCAACATTGCCGGAGTCCGGGATTTTAACACAGATACGCAGTATTTT.

The rearrangement joins TRBV14 to TRBJ1-1, with D unclear. V was clipped by 2 bases and J by 4 bases, with 14 bases between them. This CDR3 comprises 15 residues. Germline assignment: CDR1 SGHDN and CDR2 FVKESK. The CDR3 is CASSQRAGLGTEAFF. The CDR3 DNA is TGTGCCAGCAGCCAACGGGCAGGTCTTGGCACTGAAGCTTTCTTT. The entire variable domain, with the rest obtained from reference TRBV14 and TRBJ1-1, is as follows: EAGVTQFPSHSVIEKGQTVTLRCDPISGHDNLYWYRRVMGKEIKFLLHFVKESKQDESGMPNNRFLAERTGGTYSTLKVQPAELEDSGVYFCASSQRAGLGTEAFFGQGTRLTVV.

The genes are TRBV19 and TRBJ1-5; TRBD1 aligns across 8 bases. After removal of 8 bases from V and 0 bases from J, the junction contained 9 bases not matched to a gene. Germline CDR1 LNHDA, CDR2 SQIVND (reference sequence). This CDR3 is built from 16 residues. CDR3 bases: TGTGCCAGTCACAAAAGACAGGGGATTAGCAATCAGCCCCAGCATTTT. Its protein is CASHKRQGISNQPQHF.

Details on this clone: This sample includes further DNA sequences coding for the same CDR3. V is TRBV5-1 and J is TRBJ2-7; 14 bases agree with TRBD2. V shed 4 bases and J 5 bases; nucleotides not matched to a gene: 2. Looked up from germline, CDR1 is SGHRS and CDR2 is YFSETQ. The CDR3 length is 14 residues. DNA of the CDR3: TGCGCCAGCAGCCCGGGACTAGCGGGAGACGAGCAGTACTTC. It yields the protein CASSPGLAGDEQYF.

The CDR3 spells CASSLWTGELDTEAFF. CDR3 nucleotides: TGCGCCAGCAGCTTGTGGACAGGGGAGTTGGACACTGAAGCTTTCTTT. The rearrangement uses TRBV5-1 and TRBJ1-1; 9 bases line up with TRBD1. This CDR3 contains 16 residues. J lost 3 bases, V lost 1 base, and 7 bases had no gene match. Germline-derived CDR1 and CDR2 are SGHRS and YFSETQ. Full variable domain (missing parts from reference TRBV5-1 and TRBJ1-1): KAGVTQTPRYLIKTRGQQVTLSCSPISGHRSVSWYQQTPGQGLQFLFEYFSETQRNKGNFPGRFSGRQFSNSRSEMNVSTLELGDSALYLCASSLWTGELDTEAFFGQGTRLTVV.

The chain uses TRBV6-5 and TRBJ1-5; D is undetermined. The CDR3 contains 14 residues. Looked up from germline, CDR1 is MNHEY and CDR2 is SVGAGI. Trimming removed 2 bases from V and 3 bases from J, with 8 bases in between. CDR3 nucleotides: TGTGCCAGCAGTTACGGAGGAACCAATCAGCCCCAGCATTTT. Translating it yields CASSYGGTNQPQHF.